This TCR beta chain was identified during a study of T cell responses to AZD1222 COVID-19 vaccine. The overall study: Second-dose groups at about 4 or about 12 weeks were pooled. Regarding the study as a whole: All repertoire sampling was performed exclusively after the peak T cell response. Most donors were white British and more were female, and clonal diversity was possibly underestimated. Only a handful of people who got AZD1222 tested seropositive at baseline.

Profiling relied on immunoSEQ multiplex PCR, and the TCRdb table lists in-frame clones only, not all of them. The table has roughly 150,000 clones, nearly 95% seen once; the top ten hold under 6.5%. The V and J ends lost 1 base and 2 bases respectively, with 13 bases between them. CDR1 MNHNS and CDR2 SASEGT come from the germline V gene. There are 16 residues in the CDR3. About this clone itself: Its specificity is unknown.

The clonotype originates from an adult in good health. Specimen: peripheral blood, collected on day 0 of AZD1222 vaccination. The genes are TRBV6-1 and TRBJ2-3; D uncertain. The chain's CDR3 is CASSEEPPSNTDTQYF. The CDR3 DNA reads as TGTGCCAGCAGTGAAGAACCTCCCTCTAACACAGATACGCAGTATTTT.